The T cell receptor beta chain under discussion was sequenced for a study of blood T cell repertoires in COVID-19. Across the study: In each case, the material was cDNA or gDNA derived from T cells, B-cell-depleted T cells, or PBMCs.

Cohort 3 donors counted as recovered after two negative PCRs, clearance, or resolved symptoms. The repertoire was sequenced with immunoSEQ multiplex PCR; TCRdb's copy has only in-frame clones and lacks some. The profile covers around 330,000 clones, with more than 75% appearing a single time and 2.6% taken by the ten largest. This clonotype originated in a man aged 60-69 years who had recovered from COVID-19. Sequencing was carried out using PBMCs or T cells enriched from blood (not recorded which).

CDR3 amino acids: CASSPGPGRGQPQHF. Written as DNA, the CDR3 is TGTGCCAGCTCACCGGGGCCGGGTAGGGGTCAGCCCCAGCATTTT. The chain couples TRBV18 to TRBJ1-5, with D possibly TRBD1 on 5 matching bases. CDR3 length: 15 residues. Germline-derived CDR1 and CDR2 are KGHSH and LQKENI. V lost 3 bases, J lost 6 bases, and 15 bases lay in between.